This entry describes one T cell receptor (beta chain). Antigen specificity is unknown. These data come from a study of response to subunit inactivated influenza vaccine. General study findings and limits: The authors suggested that every seasonal influenza vaccination recruits few new T cells.

V was clipped by 3 bases and J by 7 bases, with 18 bases between them. CDR1 and CDR2 from the germline V gene are DFQATT and SNEGSKA (reference sequence). This CDR3 is 14 amino acids long. Each CDR3 protein gets one entry after TCRdb re-called the RT-PCR reads with MiXCR. The sample records hundreds of thousands of distinct CDR3 sequences, approximately 16% being singletons. The TCR was taken from a man between 50 and 75 years old who received an inactivated influenza vaccine. The specimen was CD4+ T cells sorted from PBMCs, collected about 24 months after vaccination. The rearrangement links TRBV20-1 to TRBJ2-5, with a weak D call TRBD2 (6 bases). The CDR3 nucleotides are TGCAGTGCTAGGGGGGGTGACAGTCTGGGGACCCAGTACTTC. Its translation: CSARGGDSLGTQYF.